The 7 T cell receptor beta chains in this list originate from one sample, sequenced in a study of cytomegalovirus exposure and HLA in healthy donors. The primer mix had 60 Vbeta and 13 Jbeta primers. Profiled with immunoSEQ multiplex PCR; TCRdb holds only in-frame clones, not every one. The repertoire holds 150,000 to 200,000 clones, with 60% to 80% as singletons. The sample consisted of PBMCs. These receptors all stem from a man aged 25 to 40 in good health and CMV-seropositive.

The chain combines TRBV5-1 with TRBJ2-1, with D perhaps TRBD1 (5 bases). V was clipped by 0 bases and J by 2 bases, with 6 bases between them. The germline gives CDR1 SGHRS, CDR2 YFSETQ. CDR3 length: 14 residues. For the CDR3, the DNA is TGCGCCAGCAGCTTGGAGACAGCCTACAATGAGCAGTTCTTC. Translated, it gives CASSLETAYNEQFF.

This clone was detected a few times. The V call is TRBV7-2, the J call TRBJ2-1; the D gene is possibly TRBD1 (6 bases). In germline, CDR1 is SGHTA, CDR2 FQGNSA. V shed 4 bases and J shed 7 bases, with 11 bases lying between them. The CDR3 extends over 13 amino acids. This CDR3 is CASSSLGQNEQFF. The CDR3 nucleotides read TGTGCCAGCAGCTCCCTGGGACAAAATGAGCAGTTCTTC. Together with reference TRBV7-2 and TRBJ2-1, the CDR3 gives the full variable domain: GAGVSQSPSNKVTEKGKDVELRCDPISGHTALYWYRQSLGQGLEFLIYFQGNSAPDKSGLPSDRFSAERTGGSVSTLTIQRTQQEDSAVYLCASSSLGQNEQFFGPGTRLTVL.

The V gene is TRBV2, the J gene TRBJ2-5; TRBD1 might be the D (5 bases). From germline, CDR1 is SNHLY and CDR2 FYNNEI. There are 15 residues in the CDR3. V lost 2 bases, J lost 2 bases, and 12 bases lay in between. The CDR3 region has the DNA TGTGCCAGCAGTGAAAGTTTAGGGGCACAAGAGACCCAGTACTTC. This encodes CASSESLGAQETQYF.

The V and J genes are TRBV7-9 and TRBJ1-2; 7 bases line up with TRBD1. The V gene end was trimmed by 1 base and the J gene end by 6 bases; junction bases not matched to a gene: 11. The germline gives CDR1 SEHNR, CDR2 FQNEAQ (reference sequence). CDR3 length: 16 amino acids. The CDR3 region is CASSLGVTGPENGYTF. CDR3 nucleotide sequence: TGTGCCAGCAGCTTAGGGGTGACAGGGCCTGAGAATGGCTACACCTTC.

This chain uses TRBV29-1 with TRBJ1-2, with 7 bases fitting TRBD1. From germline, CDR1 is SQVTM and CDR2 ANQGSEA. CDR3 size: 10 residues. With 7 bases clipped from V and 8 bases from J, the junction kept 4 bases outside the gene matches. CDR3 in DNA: TGCAGCGCCCAGGGGGAAGGCTACACCTTC. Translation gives CSAQGEGYTF. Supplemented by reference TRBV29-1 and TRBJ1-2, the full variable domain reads SAVISQKPSRDICQRGTSLTIQCQVDSQVTMMFWYRQQPGQSLTLIATANQGSEATYESGFVIDKFPISRPNLTFSTLTVSNMSPEDSSIYLCSAQGEGYTFGSGTRLTVV.

The CDR3 spells CAWSPQGNTEAFF. CDR3 nucleotides: TGTGCCTGGAGTCCTCAGGGGAACACTGAAGCTTTCTTT. The chain combines TRBV30 with TRBJ1-1, with D perhaps TRBD1 (5 bases). Trimming removed 2 bases from V and 1 base from J, with 8 bases in between. There are 13 residues in the CDR3. CDR1 and CDR2 (germline): GTSNPN, SVGIG (reference sequence).

CDR3 coding DNA: TGTGCCAGTAGTCAACGCGTTACGGGGGGCAATCAGCCCCAGCATTTT. Amino acid sequence: CASSQRVTGGNQPQHF. V is TRBV19 and J is TRBJ1-5, with a tentative D call TRBD1 (5 bases). The germline V gene encodes CDR1 LNHDA and CDR2 SQIVND (reference sequence). Deletions cut 5 bases from V and 2 bases from J, with 16 bases between. The CDR3 totals 16 residues.